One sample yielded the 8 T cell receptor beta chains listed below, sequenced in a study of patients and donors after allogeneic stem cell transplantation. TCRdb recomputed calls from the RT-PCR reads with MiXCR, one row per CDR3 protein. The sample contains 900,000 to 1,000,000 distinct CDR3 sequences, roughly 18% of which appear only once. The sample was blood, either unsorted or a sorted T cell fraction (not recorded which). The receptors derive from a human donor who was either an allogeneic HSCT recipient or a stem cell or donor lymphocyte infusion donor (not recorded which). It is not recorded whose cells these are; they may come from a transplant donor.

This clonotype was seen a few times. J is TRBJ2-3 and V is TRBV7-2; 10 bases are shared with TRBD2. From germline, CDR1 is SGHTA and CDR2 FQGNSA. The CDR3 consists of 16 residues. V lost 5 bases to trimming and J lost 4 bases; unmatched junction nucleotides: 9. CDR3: CASSARSSGSSDTQYF. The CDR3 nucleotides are TGTGCCAGCAGCGCCCGGTCTAGCGGGAGCTCAGATACGCAGTATTTT.

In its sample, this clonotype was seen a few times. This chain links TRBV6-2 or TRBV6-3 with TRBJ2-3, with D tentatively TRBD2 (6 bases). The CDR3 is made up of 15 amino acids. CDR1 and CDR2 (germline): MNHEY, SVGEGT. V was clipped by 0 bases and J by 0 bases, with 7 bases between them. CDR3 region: CASSYSRDSTDTQYF. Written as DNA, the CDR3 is TGTGCCAGCAGTTACTCGCGGGACAGCACAGATACGCAGTATTTT.

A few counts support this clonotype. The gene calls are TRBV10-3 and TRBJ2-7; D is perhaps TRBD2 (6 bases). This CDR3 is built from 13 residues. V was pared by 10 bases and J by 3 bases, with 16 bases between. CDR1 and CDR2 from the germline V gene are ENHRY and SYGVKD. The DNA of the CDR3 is TGTGCCAGCAGAACGGGGGTATTCTACGAGCAGTACTTC. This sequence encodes CASRTGVFYEQYF.

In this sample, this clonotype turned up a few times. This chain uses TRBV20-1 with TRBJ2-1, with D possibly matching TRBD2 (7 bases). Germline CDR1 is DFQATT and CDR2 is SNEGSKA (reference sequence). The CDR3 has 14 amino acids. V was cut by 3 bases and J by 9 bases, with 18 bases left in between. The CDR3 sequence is CSARRVGGLSEQFF. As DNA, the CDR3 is TGCAGTGCTAGGAGAGTGGGGGGGCTAAGTGAGCAGTTCTTC.

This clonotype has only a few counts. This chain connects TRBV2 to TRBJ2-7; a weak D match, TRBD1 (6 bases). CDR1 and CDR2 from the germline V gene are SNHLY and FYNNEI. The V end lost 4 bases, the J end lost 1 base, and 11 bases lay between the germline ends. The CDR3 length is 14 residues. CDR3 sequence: CASSVYRDSYEQYF. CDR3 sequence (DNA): TGTGCCAGCAGTGTTTACAGGGATTCCTACGAGCAGTACTTC.

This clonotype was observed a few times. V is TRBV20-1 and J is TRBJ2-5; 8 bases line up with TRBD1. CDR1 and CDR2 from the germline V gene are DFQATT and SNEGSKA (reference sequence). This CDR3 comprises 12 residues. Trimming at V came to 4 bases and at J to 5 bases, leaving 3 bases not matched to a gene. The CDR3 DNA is TGCAGTGCTATTGACAGGGGTGAGACCCAGTACTTC. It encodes CSAIDRGETQYF.

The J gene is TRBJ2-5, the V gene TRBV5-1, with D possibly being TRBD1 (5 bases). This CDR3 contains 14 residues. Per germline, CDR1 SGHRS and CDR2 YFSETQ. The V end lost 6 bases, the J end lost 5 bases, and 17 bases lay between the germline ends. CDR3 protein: CASTTMGLVETQYF. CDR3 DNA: TGCGCCAGCACCACCATGGGGCTAGTGGAGACCCAGTACTTC.

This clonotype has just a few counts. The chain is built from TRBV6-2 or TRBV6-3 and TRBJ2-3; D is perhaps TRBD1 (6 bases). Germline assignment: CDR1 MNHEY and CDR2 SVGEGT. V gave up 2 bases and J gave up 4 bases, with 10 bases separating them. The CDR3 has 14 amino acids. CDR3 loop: CASSYAGAPDTQYF. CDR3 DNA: TGTGCCAGCAGTTACGCAGGGGCCCCAGATACGCAGTATTTT.